The next 21 T cell receptor beta chains were all read from a single sample in a study of OX40 agonist ivuxolimab in advanced cancers. Generated by immunoSEQ multiplex PCR, the TCRdb table keeps only in-frame clones and is missing some. The sample lists some 72,000 clones; 85% to 95% were seen once. The sample consisted of CD4+ or CD8+ T cells sorted from blood, taken in a trial of the OX40 agonist ivuxolimab. Every receptor here comes from an adult with an advanced solid tumor such as melanoma, head and neck, liver or kidney cancer.

This rearrangement joins TRBV6-6 to TRBJ1-6; maybe TRBD1 (6 bases). Germline V lookup: CDR1 MNHNY, CDR2 SVGAGI (reference sequence). Between the trimmed V and J ends, which lost 5 bases and 9 bases, there was a span of 20 bases. This CDR3 has 16 residues. The CDR3 is CASSRRGGLVGSPLHF. In nucleotides, the CDR3 is TGTGCCAGCAGTCGCCGAGGGGGGCTAGTTGGTTCACCCCTCCACTTT.

The sample holds one count of this clone. The chain couples TRBV10-3 to TRBJ1-5; 10 bases fit TRBD1. From germline, CDR1 is ENHRY and CDR2 SYGVKD. The CDR3 loop spans 19 amino acids. V lost 0 bases to trimming and J lost 0 bases; unmatched junction nucleotides: 8. The CDR3: CAISESWTGGLYSNQPQHF. DNA of the CDR3: TGTGCCATCAGTGAGTCGTGGACAGGGGGACTTTATAGCAATCAGCCCCAGCATTTT.

The chain couples TRBV7-2 to TRBJ2-1; weak D call: TRBD2 (6 bases). V was pared by 5 bases and J by 9 bases, with 20 bases between. The CDR3 covers 15 residues. In germline, CDR1 is SGHTA, CDR2 FQGNSA. This CDR3 reads CASSPYLRGSGEQFF. CDR3 nucleotide sequence: TGTGCCAGCAGCCCTTACCTCCGGGGGTCCGGTGAGCAGTTCTTC.

The rearrangement links TRBV5-1 to TRBJ2-5, with 11 bases aligning to TRBD2. The ends lost 5 bases at V and 3 bases at J; junction bases unmatched: 3. CDR1 SGHRS and CDR2 YFSETQ come from the germline V gene. This CDR3 comprises 14 residues. The DNA for the CDR3 is TGCGCCAGCAGTATGACTAGCGGGAAAGAGACCCAGTACTTC. It specifies CASSMTSGKETQYF.

The chain employs TRBV15 and TRBJ2-2; D could derive from TRBD1 or TRBD2 (5 bases each). CDR3 size: 17 residues. The ends were cut back, 2 bases at V and 2 bases at J, with 15 bases in the middle. From germline, CDR1 is LNHNV and CDR2 YYDKDF (reference sequence). CDR3 sequence reads: CATSRSGWGLNTGELFF. The CDR3 DNA sequence: TGTGCCACCAGCAGATCAGGGTGGGGGTTAAACACCGGGGAGCTGTTTTTT. The entire variable domain, with the rest obtained from reference TRBV15 and TRBJ2-2, is as follows: DAMVIQNPRYQVTQFGKPVTLSCSQTLNHNVMYWYQQKSSQAPKLLFHYYDKDFNNEADTPDNFQSRRPNTSFCFLDIRSPGLGDTAMYLCATSRSGWGLNTGELFFGEGSRLTVL.

The rearrangement uses TRBV7-9 and TRBJ1-2; D is undetermined. V was trimmed by 4 bases and J by 4 bases, leaving 13 bases between them. Germline lookup yields CDR1 SEHNR and CDR2 FQNEAQ (reference sequence). CDR3 length: 14 amino acids. The DNA of the CDR3 is TGTGCCAGCAGCTCGACCCTTGGCGGCTATGGCTACACCTTC. It is translated as CASSSTLGGYGYTF.

The chain has TRBV6-4 and TRBJ1-2, with 8 bases aligning to TRBD1. The CDR3 consists of 15 residues. Looked up from germline, CDR1 is MRHNA and CDR2 is SNTAGT. V was pared by 6 bases and J by 0 bases, with 6 bases of the junction left unmatched. The CDR3 DNA follows: TGTGCCAGCAGGAAACAGGGGGTCTCTAACTATGGCTACACCTTC. Translation: CASRKQGVSNYGYTF.

Here the CDR3 reads CASSWGDRDMNTEAFF. For the CDR3, the DNA is TGCGCCAGCAGCTGGGGGGACAGAGACATGAACACTGAAGCTTTCTTT. The rearrangement links TRBV5-1 to TRBJ1-1, with TRBD1 matching 7 bases. J lost 0 bases, V lost 3 bases, and 8 bases had no gene match. This CDR3 spans 16 amino acids. Germline V gives CDR1 SGHRS, CDR2 YFSETQ.

The genes are TRBV4-1 and TRBJ1-2; TRBD1 is a possible D gene (5 bases). CDR3 length: 14 amino acids. V was clipped by 3 bases and J by 5 bases, with 13 bases between them. The V gene's germline CDR1 is MGHRA and CDR2 YSYEKL. CDR3 coding DNA: TGCGCCAGCAGCCACCGGGACGGTCTATATGGCTACACCTTC. Translated: CASSHRDGLYGYTF.

The gene calls are TRBV5-4 and TRBJ2-1; TRBD2 aligns across 7 bases. Germline assignment: CDR1 SGHNT and CDR2 YYREEE (reference sequence). The CDR3 is made up of 15 amino acids. V trimming: 5 bases; J trimming: 5 bases; junction bases outside the gene matches: 10. The CDR3 DNA sequence: TGTGCCAGCAGTCTACCGGGGGGTCGACACAATGAGCAGTTCTTC. It yields the protein CASSLPGGRHNEQFF.

This chain connects TRBV10-3 to TRBJ2-7; 7 nucleotides agree with TRBD2. The ends lost 8 bases at V and 2 bases at J; junction bases unmatched: 12. The CDR3 runs to 15 residues. The germline V gene has CDR1 ENHRY and CDR2 SYGVKD. The CDR3 loop reads CAIAGGSADAYEQYF. CDR3 in DNA: TGTGCCATCGCCGGGGGGAGTGCCGATGCCTACGAGCAGTACTTC.

V is TRBV6-1 and J is TRBJ2-3, with D perhaps matching TRBD1 (5 bases). CDR1 MNHNS and CDR2 SASEGT come from the germline V gene. The CDR3 totals 17 residues. V was trimmed by 3 bases and J by 3 bases, leaving 19 bases between them. CDR3 residues: CASSELPVGLTTDTQYF. CDR3 DNA: TGTGCCAGCAGTGAGCTTCCGGTGGGGCTTACTACAGATACGCAGTATTTT.

V usage is TRBV7-9 and J usage is TRBJ1-1; D gene unclear. The CDR3 is 13 amino acids. CDR1 is SEHNR, CDR2 FQNEAQ, per germline (reference sequence). The germline V and J ends were trimmed by 5 bases and 6 bases, with 13 bases remaining between them. The CDR3 coding sequence is TGTGCCAGCAGCGTTATCTCCGTAGCTGAAGCTTTCTTT. Its protein is CASSVISVAEAFF.

The chain is built from TRBV11-2 and TRBJ1-1; TRBD1 matches at 11 bases. The CDR3 loop spans 17 amino acids. V lost 5 bases and J lost 1; bases outside the gene matches: 9. Germline V gene sequence: CDR1 SGHAT, CDR2 FQNNGV. This CDR3 is CASSLSWTGGWNTEAFF. CDR3 nucleotide sequence: TGTGCCAGCAGCCTATCGTGGACAGGGGGCTGGAACACTGAAGCTTTCTTT.

V and J are TRBV18 and TRBJ1-5, with D tentatively TRBD1 (6 bases). The CDR3 is 16 amino acids. The germline V gene encodes CDR1 KGHSH and CDR2 LQKENI. Trimming shortened V by 0 bases and J by 2 bases, and 11 bases separated the two germline ends. The CDR3 DNA follows: TGTGCCAGCTCACCACCGTCAGCAGGGGGCAATCAGCCCCAGCATTTT. It is translated as CASSPPSAGGNQPQHF. Based on the CDR3 plus reference TRBV18 and TRBJ1-5, the full variable domain is NAGVMQNPRHLVRRRGQEARLRCSPMKGHSHVYWYRQLPEEGLKFMVYLQKENIIDESGMPKERFSAEFPKEGPSILRIQQVVRGDSAAYFCASSPPSAGGNQPQHFGDGTRLSIL.

For this clone: Its ends do not fully match the called genes, so a read error is possible. The chain combines TRBV5-4 with TRBJ1-2, with D perhaps TRBD1 (6 bases). Per the germline V gene, CDR1 is SGHNT and CDR2 is YYREEE (reference sequence). This CDR3 has 15 residues. The DNA for the CDR3 is TGTGCCAGCGGGAGGGGGGGACGGCCAGACTATGGCTACGCCTTC. Amino acid sequence: CASGRGGRPDYGYAF.

The CDR3 region is CASSEQGAGYGYTF. In DNA form, the CDR3 reads TGTGCCAGCAGTGAGCAGGGGGCTGGGTATGGCTACACCTTC. J is TRBJ1-2 and V is TRBV2; 8 positions match TRBD1. The germline V gene has CDR1 SNHLY and CDR2 FYNNEI. The length of the CDR3 is 14 residues. The ends lost 3 bases at V and 5 bases at J; junction bases unmatched: 5.

This clone was seen once. The rearrangement links TRBV10-2 to TRBJ2-7; 10 bases agree with TRBD2. Looked up from germline, CDR1 is WSHSY and CDR2 is SAAADI. The CDR3 totals 13 residues. V was pared by 7 bases and J by 7 bases, with 7 bases of the junction left unmatched. The CDR3 sequence is CASKVAGGGEQYF. Here the CDR3 DNA reads TGCGCCAGCAAGGTAGCGGGGGGTGGAGAGCAGTACTTC.

V gene TRBV5-1 combines with J gene TRBJ2-5, with no clear D. CDR1 SGHRS and CDR2 YFSETQ come from the germline V gene. The CDR3 runs 14 residues. V shed 4 bases and J shed 3 bases, with 13 bases lying between them. The CDR3 loop is CASSPQDLEETQYF. CDR3 bases: TGCGCCAGCAGCCCCCAGGACCTTGAAGAGACCCAGTACTTC.

V is TRBV20-1 and J is TRBJ2-7; the match to TRBD2 covers 7 bases. Trimming removed 5 bases from V and 4 bases from J; junction bases left unmatched: 2. Germline V gene lookup returns CDR1 DFQATT and CDR2 SNEGSKA (reference sequence). There are 11 residues in the CDR3. The CDR3 spells CSAWEGYEQYF. The CDR3 DNA is TGCAGTGCTTGGGAGGGTTACGAGCAGTACTTC.

The rearrangement links TRBV21-1 to TRBJ2-4. TRBV21-1 is noted as a pseudogene. This CDR3 has 11 residues. In DNA, the CDR3 is TGTGCCAGCAGCAAAGAGACCATTCAGTACTTC. This sequence encodes CASSKETIQYF.